Below are 10 T cell receptor beta chains sequenced from a single sample in a study of cytomegalovirus exposure and HLA in healthy donors. 60 Vbeta and 13 Jbeta primers were used in PCR. Some clones are missing from TCRdb's copy, which holds only in-frame ones; the method was immunoSEQ multiplex PCR. The sample includes some 46,000 clones. The sample consisted of PBMCs. The receptors originated from a male donor in good health and CMV-seronegative.

The chain employs TRBV19 and TRBJ1-1, with D perhaps TRBD1 (5 bases). V gave up 3 bases and J gave up 3 bases, with 11 bases separating them. Germline CDR1 reads LNHDA; CDR2 reads SQIVND (reference sequence). The CDR3 runs to 14 residues. The CDR3 DNA reads TGTGCCAGTAGTATGCGGGGCGCGGACACTGAAGCTTTCTTT. Its translation is CASSMRGADTEAFF.

This rearrangement joins TRBV6-6 to TRBJ2-2, with 7 bases identical to TRBD2. Germline V gene sequence: CDR1 MNHNY, CDR2 SVGAGI (reference sequence). V trimming: 0 bases; J trimming: 1 base; junction bases outside the gene matches: 2. The CDR3 is made up of 16 amino acids. The CDR3 DNA sequence: TGTGCCAGCAGTTACTCTGGCGGGAGGAACACCGGGGAGCTGTTTTTT. Its translation is CASSYSGGRNTGELFF.

The gene calls are TRBV30 and TRBJ1-2; 11 bases align to TRBD1. The V gene's germline CDR1 is GTSNPN and CDR2 SVGIG (reference sequence). There are 14 residues in the CDR3. J was trimmed by 7 bases and V by 2 bases; bases with no gene match: 6. The CDR3 protein is CAWSSGTGGFGYTF. The CDR3 DNA reads TGTGCCTGGAGTTCCGGGACAGGGGGGTTTGGCTACACCTTC.

The J gene is TRBJ1-4, the V gene TRBV30, with D possibly being TRBD1 (5 bases). V dropped 7 bases and J dropped 0 bases, with 12 bases sitting between them. CDR3 length: 14 amino acids. The germline V gene has CDR1 GTSNPN and CDR2 SVGIG (reference sequence). This CDR3 is CAYHRFATNEKLFF. For the CDR3, the DNA is TGTGCCTACCACAGGTTTGCAACTAATGAAAAACTGTTTTTT.

About this clone itself: This sample also contains other DNA sequences that code for the same CDR3. The V and J genes are TRBV27 and TRBJ1-1; D possibly corresponds to TRBD1 (6 bases). Germline V gene lookup returns CDR1 MNHEY and CDR2 SMNVEV (reference sequence). The CDR3 totals 13 residues. Between the trimmed V and J ends, which lost 6 bases and 1 base, there was a span of 9 bases. In DNA form, the CDR3 reads TGTGCCAGCAGCCAACAGGGGAACACTGAAGCTTTCTTT. Translation: CASSQQGNTEAFF.

The V call is TRBV27, the J call TRBJ2-1, with TRBD2 matching 8 bases. Per the germline V gene, CDR1 is MNHEY and CDR2 is SMNVEV (reference sequence). There are 15 residues in the CDR3. After removal of 6 bases from V and 3 bases from J, the junction contained 7 bases not matched to a gene. The CDR3 DNA sequence: TGTGCCAGCAGGTATAGCGGGAACAGCTACAATGAGCAGTTCTTC. This sequence encodes CASRYSGNSYNEQFF.

This sequence joins TRBV19 and TRBJ1-1; a possible D gene is TRBD1 (5 bases). Per germline, CDR1 LNHDA and CDR2 SQIVND (reference sequence). V dropped 6 bases and J dropped 1 base, with 9 bases sitting between them. The CDR3 is 13 amino acids. The CDR3, as DNA: TGTGCCAGTAGGACCGGGGGGAACACTGAAGCTTTCTTT. Protein: CASRTGGNTEAFF.

The chain combines TRBV15 with TRBJ2-3; 8 nucleotides line up with TRBD2. CDR1 and CDR2 from the germline V gene are LNHNV and YYDKDF (reference sequence). V trimming: 1 base; J trimming: 2 bases; junction bases outside the gene matches: 14. The CDR3 has 19 residues. The CDR3 spells CATSRVRGVTLRPTDTQYF. The CDR3 nucleotides are TGTGCCACCAGCAGAGTGCGGGGGGTAACATTGCGACCCACAGATACGCAGTATTTT.

V usage is TRBV30 and J usage is TRBJ2-1; 10 bases match TRBD2. Germline V lookup: CDR1 GTSNPN, CDR2 SVGIG (reference sequence). Trimming took 5 bases from V and 9 from J; bases not matched to a gene: 19. CDR3 length equals 17 residues. The CDR3: CAWGQGRLAGAGVEQFF. Here the CDR3 DNA reads TGTGCCTGGGGACAGGGAAGGCTAGCGGGAGCTGGCGTTGAGCAGTTCTTC.

This chain joins TRBV5-4 and TRBJ2-7, with 7 bases identical to TRBD1. The ends lost 2 bases at V and 1 base at J; junction bases unmatched: 6. The V gene's germline CDR1 is SGHNT and CDR2 YYREEE (reference sequence). The CDR3 length is 15 residues. CDR3 sequence (DNA): TGTGCCAGCAGCTTTAAACGGACAGGTTCCTACGAGCAGTACTTC. It translates to CASSFKRTGSYEQYF.